This TCR beta chain was captured in a study of CD8 T cells in ankylosing spondylitis. A quantitative 5'-RACE method, one with molecular barcodes, was used to make TCR beta libraries. TCRdb re-called the 5' RACE reads through MiXCR, storing one row per CDR3 protein. This table holds some 700,000 distinct CDR3 sequences, roughly 20% found once. General study findings and limits: Some of the motif variants had earlier been found in reactive arthritis patients' fluid and blood. CD8+ by phenotype, disease-linked clones were relatively rare in peripheral blood. Characteristic, it appeared, of ankylosing spondylitis blood was a TCR beta motif of eight highly homologous variants.

As for this clonotype: The antigen is not known.

The CDR3 is 16 residues long. V lost 1 base and J lost 1, with 13 bases in between. From germline, CDR1 is MNHEY and CDR2 SMNVEV (reference sequence). The TCR was taken from a male donor with ankylosing spondylitis. The chain recombines TRBV27 with TRBJ2-5; tentatively, D is TRBD2 (6 bases). The sequenced sample was blood, either unsorted or a sorted T cell fraction (not recorded which). CDR3 residues: CASSLLGGETQETQYF. In nucleotides, the CDR3 is TGTGCCAGCAGTTTATTGGGCGGGGAGACCCAAGAGACCCAGTACTTC.